Sequencing of this T cell receptor (beta chain) was carried out in a study of vaccination effects on CD4 cells after COVID-19. Sequenced by immunoSEQ multiplex PCR; TCRdb stores in-frame clones only, minus some. The sample carries 25,000 to 30,000 clones, 73% recorded once. With the ViraFEST assay, the study expanded antigen-specific CD4+ T cells using viral peptide pools, then sequenced them. Cells that had been cultured for 9 to 10 days were the source of isolated CD4+ T cells. Everyone in the study got two shots of either the BNT162b2 or mRNA-1273 vaccine. Cultivation was performed at a few million PBMC per well with around 10 IU/ml IL-2 and about 9.2 ug/ml peptides added. Trimming shortened V by 0 bases and J by 1 base, and 14 bases separated the two germline ends. Germline V gene sequence: CDR1 SGHKS, CDR2 YYEKEE (reference sequence). The CDR3 totals 16 residues. General study findings and limits: The authors studied few convalescent patients and collected no early post-infection timepoints. Long after vaccination, the clones induced by infection and by vaccine shrank markedly in size.

A remark on this clone: Its matching antigen is unknown.

This specimen consisted of CD4+ T cells from PBMCs cultured with HCoV-NL63 spike peptides, obtained after COVID-19 vaccination. The V and J genes are TRBV5-5 and TRBJ2-7; D unclear. The origin of this receptor is a human donor who received a COVID-19 vaccine. CDR3 nucleotide sequence: TGTGCCAGCAGCTTGGCTGTGACATATACTTCCTACGAGCAGTACTTC. It encodes CASSLAVTYTSYEQYF.